The rows below give T cell receptor beta chains drawn from one sample of a study of early stage breast cancer tumors. Sequenced by immunoSEQ multiplex PCR; TCRdb stores in-frame clones only, minus some. Of fewer than 30,000 clones listed, about 60% are singletons. Sequences were obtained from breast tumor tissue. The source of these receptors is a person aged 45-60 years with breast cancer. CDR3s include the opening cysteine and the closing phenylalanine or tryptophan. A D gene is named only where the DNA matches it firmly. Size is stated for part of the rows, as once, few or many counts, or as a class when the clone is expanded.

TRBJ2-4 TRBV28 . . CASNPGLAKNIQYF TGTGCCAGCAACCCGGGACTAGCCAAAAACATTCAGTACTTC
TRBJ2-7 TRBV10-1 TRBD1 . CASSPGTGVYEQYF TGCGCCAGCAGCCCCGGGACAGGAGTCTACGAGCAGTACTTC
TRBJ2-5 TRBV5-1 TRBD2 . CASSLATGGWGETQYF TGCGCCAGCAGCTTGGCAACGGGAGGTTGGGGAGAGACCCAGTACTTC
TRBJ1-2 TRBV5-1 . once CASSSGGVEGYTF TGCGCCAGCAGCAGTGGGGGGGTCGAAGGCTACACCTTC
TRBJ1-2 TRBV28 . once CASSLGGVAGASSGGYTF TGTGCCAGCAGTTTAGGAGGTGTCGCAGGTGCTTCAAGCGGGGGCTACACCTTC
TRBJ2-7 TRBV7-6 . . CASSFGGLSDEQYF TGTGCCAGCAGCTTCGGAGGCTTAAGCGACGAGCAGTACTTC
TRBJ1-2 TRBV19 . few CASRPLTDNYGYTF TGTGCCAGTAGACCGCTGACAGATAACTATGGCTACACCTTC
TRBJ1-5 TRBV2 TRBD1 . CASRLGQGGNQPQHF TGTGCCAGCCGCCTCGGACAGGGGGGCAATCAGCCCCAGCATTTT
TRBJ1-5 TRBV7-9 . . CASSLGINQPQHF TGTGCCAGCAGCTTGGGGATTAATCAGCCCCAGCATTTT
TRBJ1-5 TRBV2 . . CASSEGNSNQPQHF TGTGCCAGCAGTGAGGGAAATAGCAATCAGCCCCAGCATTTT
TRBJ2-1 TRBV6-4 . once CASSDGGHGGQFF TGTGCCAGCAGTGACGGGGGTCACGGTGGGCAGTTCTTC
TRBJ2-1 TRBV27 TRBD2 once CASRGLAGGSEQFF TGTGCCAGCAGGGGACTAGCGGGAGGAAGTGAGCAGTTCTTC
TRBJ2-7 TRBV7-9 . few CASRPWSSYEQYF TGTGCCAGCAGACCCTGGAGCTCCTACGAGCAGTACTTC
TRBJ2-3 TRBV7-3 . . CASSPSLVDTQYF TGTGCCAGCAGCCCGTCTCTAGTCGATACGCAGTATTTT
TRBJ2-5 TRBV5-5 TRBD2 . CASSLDREGPKTQYF TGTGCCAGCAGCTTGGACCGGGAGGGCCCCAAGACCCAGTACTTC
TRBJ2-7 TRBV28 . . CASSLNTGNEQYF TGTGCCAGCAGTTTGAATACAGGGAACGAGCAGTACTTC
TRBJ2-2 TRBV4-3 . . CASSLGDPRQTGELFF TGCGCCAGCAGCCTGGGGGACCCACGACAAACCGGGGAGCTGTTTTTT
TRBJ2-1 TRBV7-8 . . CASSLDGPLDEQFF TGTGCCAGCAGCTTAGACGGGCCGTTGGATGAGCAGTTCTTC
TRBJ2-3 TRBV11-3 . . CASSLGSTTDTQYF TGTGCCAGCAGCTTAGGGAGTACCACAGATACGCAGTATTTT
TRBJ1-4 TRBV7-9 . . CASSLVGQGEKLFF TGTGCCAGCAGCTTAGTAGGCCAGGGGGAAAAACTGTTTTTT
TRBJ2-1 TRBV5-4 . . CASSFSHNEQFF TGTGCCAGCAGCTTCTCGCACAATGAGCAGTTCTTC
TRBJ2-3 TRBV27 TRBD2 . CASSPSGRAEDTQYF TGTGCCAGCAGTCCCAGCGGGAGGGCCGAGGATACGCAGTATTTT
TRBJ2-5 TRBV19 TRBD2 once CASSLGGAWEEETQYF TGTGCCAGTAGTCTCGGGGGGGCGTGGGAAGAAGAGACCCAGTACTTC